This T cell receptor (beta chain) derives from a study of T cells in localized non-small cell lung cancer. General study points: With higher T cell density in blood came longer overall survival. Adjacent lung tissue had a median about 58 of the top 100 clones found in the tumor. It was uninvolved adjacent lung that showed the highest T cell clonality, exceeding tumor.

Concerning this clone: What it binds is unknown.

The CDR3 runs 13 residues. Germline V gives CDR1 SGHRS, CDR2 YFSETQ. J was trimmed by 5 bases and V by 4 bases; bases with no gene match: 4. TCRdb's table, derived via immunoSEQ multiplex PCR, lists solely in-frame clones and lacks some. Of 65,000 to 90,000 clones in the sample, around 80% were seen once. This specimen was PBMCs, taken before any cancer treatment. The chain combines TRBV5-1 with TRBJ1-2; 8 bases match TRBD1. This clonotype was obtained from a man aged 35-75 years with stage II squamous cell lung carcinoma. This chain's CDR3 is CASSPGQDYGYTF. The CDR3 DNA reads TGCGCCAGCAGCCCGGGACAGGATTATGGCTACACCTTC.